A single sample is the source of the 17 T cell receptor beta chains below, sequenced in a study of shared clonotypes between healthy human individuals. Profiled with immunoSEQ multiplex PCR; TCRdb holds only in-frame clones, not every one. This sample has more than 2 million clones, with around 95% found just once. Sequenced sample: naive CD4+ T cells sorted from blood. Subset given: CD45RA+ positively selected. Receptors originate from a man between 18 and 35 years old in good health.

The V gene is TRBV10-3, the J gene TRBJ1-4; TRBD1 matches at 7 bases. Losses at the gene ends were 2 bases for V and 6 bases for J; bases not matched to a gene: 3. CDR3 size: 14 residues. Germline V gene lookup returns CDR1 ENHRY and CDR2 SYGVKD. CDR3 coding DNA: TGTGCCATCAGTGAGCGTCAGGGGGATGAAAAACTGTTTTTT. Translating gives CAISERQGDEKLFF.

A note on this clone: The junction shows a germline mismatch at one end, possibly a read error. The J gene is TRBJ1-5, the V gene TRBV7-7, with 10 bases lining up with TRBD1. Germline CDR1 SSHAT, CDR2 FNYEAQ (reference sequence). The CDR3 runs to 17 residues. In DNA form, the CDR3 reads TGTGCTAGCAGCTTATTCTGGACAGGGGGATACAATCAGCCCCAGCATTTT. This translates into CASSLFWTGGYNQPQHF.

The chain employs TRBV7-8 and TRBJ2-4, with D uncertain. This CDR3 contains 16 residues. Trimming shortened V by 3 bases and J by 0 bases, and 12 bases separated the two germline ends. Germline lookup yields CDR1 SGHVS and CDR2 FQNEAQ. CDR3 nucleotide sequence: TGTGCCAGCAGCTTGGACCCCGGGCAAGCCAAAAACATTCAGTACTTC. Translation: CASSLDPGQAKNIQYF.

The V call is TRBV30, the J call TRBJ1-2; D not resolved. This CDR3 has 11 amino acids. The V gene lost 2 bases and the J gene lost 4 bases, with 5 bases spanning the gap. Per the germline V gene, CDR1 is GTSNPN and CDR2 is SVGIG (reference sequence). CDR3 protein: CAWSLLYGYTF. The CDR3 nucleotides are TGTGCCTGGAGTCTACTCTATGGCTACACCTTC.

This rearrangement joins TRBV18 to TRBJ2-7; possible D gene TRBD2, 6 bases. The germline V and J ends were trimmed by 2 bases and 2 bases, with 7 bases remaining between them. This CDR3 is built from 13 residues. Germline CDR1 reads KGHSH; CDR2 reads LQKENI. CDR3 bases: TGTGCCAGCTCACCAGGGGAGGCCTACGAGCAGTACTTC. Translating it yields CASSPGEAYEQYF.

This clone was counted once. The chain uses TRBV30 and TRBJ1-1, with 8 bases fitting TRBD1. Germline lookup yields CDR1 GTSNPN and CDR2 SVGIG (reference sequence). The CDR3 length is 14 residues. V gave up 0 bases and J gave up 5 bases; unmatched junction bases: 5. The CDR3: CAWSVPGGVTEAFF. CDR3 nucleotide sequence: TGTGCCTGGAGTGTACCAGGGGGCGTAACTGAAGCTTTCTTT.

The V gene is TRBV9, the J gene TRBJ2-2; no firm D call. This CDR3 comprises 16 residues. Trimming took off 0 bases at V and 0 bases at J, with 9 bases between the two ends. The germline V gene encodes CDR1 SGDLS and CDR2 YYNGEE. This CDR3 reads CASSVDAEPNTGELFF. CDR3 nucleotides: TGTGCCAGCAGCGTAGACGCGGAGCCGAACACCGGGGAGCTGTTTTTT.

The chain uses TRBV7-2 and TRBJ1-3; 7 positions agree with TRBD1. Germline V gene lookup returns CDR1 SGHTA and CDR2 FQGNSA. This CDR3 spans 15 amino acids. With 2 bases clipped from V and 3 bases from J, the junction kept 4 bases outside the gene matches. DNA of the CDR3: TGTGCCAGCAGCTTAACCAGGGGGGGTGGAAACACCATATATTTT. Its translation: CASSLTRGGGNTIYF. Filled out from reference TRBV7-2 and TRBJ1-3, the complete variable domain reads GAGVSQSPSNKVTEKGKDVELRCDPISGHTALYWYRQSLGQGLEFLIYFQGNSAPDKSGLPSDRFSAERTGGSVSTLTIQRTQQEDSAVYLCASSLTRGGGNTIYFGEGSWLTVV.

The chain is built from TRBV10-2 and TRBJ1-3; TRBD1 is a possible D gene (6 bases). V was pared by 2 bases and J by 0 bases, with 11 bases between. The CDR3 covers 16 residues. CDR1 and CDR2 from the germline V gene are WSHSY and SAAADI. The CDR3 loop is CASSEKGEGSGNTIYF. CDR3 bases: TGCGCCAGCAGTGAGAAGGGGGAAGGCTCTGGAAACACCATATATTTT.

The chain combines TRBV7-9 with TRBJ1-2; D call uncertain. CDR1 is SEHNR, CDR2 FQNEAQ, per germline (reference sequence). V gave up 4 bases and J gave up 4 bases, with 7 bases separating them. The CDR3 loop spans 12 amino acids. As DNA, the CDR3 is TGTGCCAGCAGCTCTGACGGCTATGGCTACACCTTC. As protein: CASSSDGYGYTF. Full variable domain (outside the CDR3, taken from reference TRBV7-9 and TRBJ1-2): DTGVSQNPRHKITKRGQNVTFRCDPISEHNRLYWYRQTLGQGPEFLTYFQNEAQLEKSRLLSDRFSAERPKGSFSTLEIQRTEQGDSAMYLCASSSDGYGYTFGSGTRLTVV.

The chain recombines TRBV5-1 with TRBJ2-1; TRBD2 agrees at 11 bases. The V segment lost 0 bases and the J segment 3 bases; nucleotides outside the gene matches: 5. The V gene's germline CDR1 is SGHRS and CDR2 YFSETQ. The CDR3 length is 17 residues. The chain's CDR3 is CASSLVSSGRHYNEQFF. The CDR3 DNA sequence: TGCGCCAGCAGCTTGGTGTCTAGCGGGAGGCACTACAATGAGCAGTTCTTC.

This clone was picked up one time. The chain has TRBV14 and TRBJ2-3; 7 nucleotides align to TRBD2. From germline, CDR1 is SGHDN and CDR2 FVKESK. The V and J ends lost 5 bases and 6 bases, in that order; junction bases with no gene match: 11. The CDR3 consists of 15 residues. CDR3 protein: CASSIRDYHFDTQYF. The CDR3 DNA sequence: TGTGCCAGCAGCATCCGGGACTACCACTTTGATACGCAGTATTTT.

The rearrangement joins TRBV21-1 to TRBJ2-5; no check of the table's D call, TRBD2, against the DNA was made. TRBV21-1 is noted as a pseudogene. This CDR3 has 17 residues. In nucleotides, the CDR3 is TGTGCCAGCGCTGAGGGGGCTAGCGGGAGGGCCGGGGAGACCCAGTACTTC. Translation gives CASAEGASGRAGETQYF.

The J gene is TRBJ2-3, the V gene TRBV5-1, with 9 nucleotides matching TRBD2. The length of the CDR3 is 17 residues. V gave up 0 bases and J gave up 3 bases; unmatched junction bases: 8. Germline CDR1 and CDR2: SGHRS and YFSETQ. The DNA of the CDR3 is TGCGCCAGCAGCTTGGTGCTTAGCGGGAGTAGGACAGATACGCAGTATTTT. Residues: CASSLVLSGSRTDTQYF.

This chain uses TRBV4-1 with TRBJ1-1; D unclear. The CDR3 totals 16 residues. The germline gives CDR1 MGHRA, CDR2 YSYEKL. V lost 1 base to trimming and J lost 1 base, with 13 bases between them. Here the CDR3 DNA reads TGCGCCAGCAGCCAAGTCGTTATTTGGGGGAACACTGAAGCTTTCTTT. Translated: CASSQVVIWGNTEAFF.

The CDR3 nucleotides read TGTGCCAGCAGTTTATGGGACAGGGAGCAAGGCTACACCTTC. This sequence encodes CASSLWDREQGYTF. The rearrangement uses TRBV28 and TRBJ1-2, with 8 bases lining up with TRBD1. The CDR3 has 14 residues. Germline loops: CDR1 MDHEN, CDR2 SYDVKM. Losses at the gene ends were 0 bases for V and 8 bases for J; bases not matched to a gene: 5.

The J gene is TRBJ2-3, the V gene TRBV6-6; TRBD1 is a possible D gene (6 bases). CDR1 MNHNY and CDR2 SVGAGI come from the germline V gene (reference sequence). V dropped 6 bases and J dropped 0 bases, with 16 bases sitting between them. The CDR3 is made up of 16 amino acids. The CDR3 protein is CASSPGRQVSTDTQYF. The CDR3 DNA is TGTGCCAGCAGCCCAGGCCGACAGGTTAGCACAGATACGCAGTATTTT.